This T cell receptor (beta chain) was sequenced for a study of regulatory T cells in long-lasting Graves disease. As to time point: newly diagnosed GD, antithyroid drugs for less than 3 months. Isolated PBMC RNA provided the starting material for the TCR library. This clonotype was counted at least ten times. This CDR3 is built from 15 residues. V gave up 6 bases and J gave up 1 base; unmatched junction bases: 2. The germline CDR1 and CDR2 sequences are SNHLY and FYNNEI. Building of the TCR beta libraries involved iRepertoire HTBI primers and Arm-PCR of CDR3 regions. Using its own MiXCR run on the multiplex PCR reads, TCRdb lists one record per CDR3 protein. The sample carries 370,000 or so distinct CDR3 sequences, roughly 17% recorded once. The same specimen was also included in a second study, on T cells in Graves' hyperthyroidism and ophthalmopathy.

The sequencing used peripheral blood mononuclear cells (PBMCs), collected at new diagnosis, from a patient treated with antithyroid drugs. The rearrangement links TRBV2 to TRBJ2-5, with 13 bases fitting TRBD2. This sequence was found in a woman between 18 and 30 years old with Graves disease. CDR3 bases: TGTGCCAGCAGGGGACTAGCGGGATTCCAAGAGACCCAGTACTTC. Protein: CASRGLAGFQETQYF.